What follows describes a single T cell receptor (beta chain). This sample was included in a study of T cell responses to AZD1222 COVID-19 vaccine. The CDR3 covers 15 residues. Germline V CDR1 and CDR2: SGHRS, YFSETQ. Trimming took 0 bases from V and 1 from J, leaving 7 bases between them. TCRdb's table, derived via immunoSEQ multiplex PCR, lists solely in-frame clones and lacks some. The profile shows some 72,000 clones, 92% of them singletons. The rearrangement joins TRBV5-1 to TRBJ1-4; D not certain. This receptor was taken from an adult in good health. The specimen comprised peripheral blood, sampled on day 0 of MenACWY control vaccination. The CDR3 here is CASSLEGKTNEKLFF. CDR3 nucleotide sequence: TGCGCCAGCAGCTTGGAGGGAAAAACTAATGAAAAACTGTTTTTT.